This T cell receptor (beta chain) was profiled in a study of early T cells in non-severe SARS-CoV-2 infection. Overall study: Sequencing used unsorted whole-blood bulk RNA, so chains lack pairing.

Study-level findings and limits: VDJdb-based matching was biased toward anti-spike CD8 responses and missed private and CD4 specificities.

Individual cDNA molecules received unique molecular identifiers. TCRdb reprocessed the 5' RACE reads via MiXCR and lists one record per CDR3 protein. The repertoire includes about 45,000 distinct CDR3 sequences, 11% of them detected once, and 21% sits in the top ten. The CDR3 loop spans 12 amino acids. Germline assignment: CDR1 MDHEN and CDR2 SYDVKM. Trimming removed 8 bases at V and 2 bases at J, with 10 bases between. In this sample, this clonotype turned up a few times. Its antigen is undetermined. The receptor was isolated from an adult who was a healthcare worker with PCR-confirmed SARS-CoV-2 infection or an uninfected control (not recorded which). This chain uses TRBV28 with TRBJ2-7, with TRBD2 as a possible D gene (6 bases). Sequencing was done on a sample of whole blood. The CDR3 DNA sequence: TGTGCCAGCCGGGGCGGGACCTACGAGCAGTACTTC. This encodes CASRGGTYEQYF.